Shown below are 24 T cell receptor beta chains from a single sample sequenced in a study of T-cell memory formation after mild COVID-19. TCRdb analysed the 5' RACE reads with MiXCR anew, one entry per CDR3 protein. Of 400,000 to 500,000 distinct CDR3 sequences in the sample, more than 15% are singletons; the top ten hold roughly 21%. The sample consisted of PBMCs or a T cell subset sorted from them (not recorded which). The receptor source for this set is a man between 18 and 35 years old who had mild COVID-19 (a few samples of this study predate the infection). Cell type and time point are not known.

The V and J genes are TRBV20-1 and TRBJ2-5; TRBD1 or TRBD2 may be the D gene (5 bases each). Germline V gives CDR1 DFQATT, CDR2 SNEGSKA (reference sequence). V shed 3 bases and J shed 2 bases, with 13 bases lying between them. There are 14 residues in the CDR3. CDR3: CSARRVGPQETQYF. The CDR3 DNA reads TGCAGTGCTAGGAGGGTGGGGCCACAAGAGACCCAGTACTTC.

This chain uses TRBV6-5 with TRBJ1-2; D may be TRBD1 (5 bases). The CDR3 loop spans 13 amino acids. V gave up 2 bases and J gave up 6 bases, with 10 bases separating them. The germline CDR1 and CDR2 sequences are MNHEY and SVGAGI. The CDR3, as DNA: TGTGCCAGCAGTTACGGGGCAGCTAATGGCTACACCTTC. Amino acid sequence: CASSYGAANGYTF.

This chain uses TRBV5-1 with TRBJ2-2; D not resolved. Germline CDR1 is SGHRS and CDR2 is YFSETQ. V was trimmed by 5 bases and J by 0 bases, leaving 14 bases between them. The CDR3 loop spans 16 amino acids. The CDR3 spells CASRNRRVANTGELFF. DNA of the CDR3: TGCGCCAGCAGAAACCGGCGTGTCGCGAACACCGGGGAGCTGTTTTTT. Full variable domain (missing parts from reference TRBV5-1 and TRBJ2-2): KAGVTQTPRYLIKTRGQQVTLSCSPISGHRSVSWYQQTPGQGLQFLFEYFSETQRNKGNFPGRFSGRQFSNSRSEMNVSTLELGDSALYLCASRNRRVANTGELFFGEGSRLTVL.

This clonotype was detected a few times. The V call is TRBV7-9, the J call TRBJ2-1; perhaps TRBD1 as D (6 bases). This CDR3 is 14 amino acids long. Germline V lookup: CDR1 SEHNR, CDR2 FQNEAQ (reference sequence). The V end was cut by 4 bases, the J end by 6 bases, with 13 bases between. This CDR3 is CASSSGAEVNEQFF. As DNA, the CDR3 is TGTGCCAGCAGCTCAGGGGCAGAGGTCAATGAGCAGTTCTTC.

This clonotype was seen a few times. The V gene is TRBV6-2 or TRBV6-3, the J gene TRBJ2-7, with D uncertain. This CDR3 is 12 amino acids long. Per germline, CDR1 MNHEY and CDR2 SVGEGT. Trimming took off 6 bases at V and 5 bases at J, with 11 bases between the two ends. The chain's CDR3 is CASRPSSDEQYF. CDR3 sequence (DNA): TGTGCCAGCAGACCAAGTTCCGACGAGCAGTACTTC.

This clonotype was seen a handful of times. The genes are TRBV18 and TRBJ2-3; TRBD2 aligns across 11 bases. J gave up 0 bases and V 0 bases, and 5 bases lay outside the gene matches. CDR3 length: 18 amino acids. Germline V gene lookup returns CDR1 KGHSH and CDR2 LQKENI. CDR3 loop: CASSPPKGLAVSTDTQYF. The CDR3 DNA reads TGTGCCAGCTCACCACCGAAGGGACTAGCGGTGAGCACAGATACGCAGTATTTT. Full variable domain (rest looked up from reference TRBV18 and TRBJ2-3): NAGVMQNPRHLVRRRGQEARLRCSPMKGHSHVYWYRQLPEEGLKFMVYLQKENIIDESGMPKERFSAEFPKEGPSILRIQQVVRGDSAAYFCASSPPKGLAVSTDTQYFGPGTRLTVL.

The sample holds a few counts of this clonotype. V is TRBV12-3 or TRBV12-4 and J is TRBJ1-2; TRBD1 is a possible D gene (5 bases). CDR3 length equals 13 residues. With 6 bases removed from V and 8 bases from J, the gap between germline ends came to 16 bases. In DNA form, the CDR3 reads TGTGCCAGCAGCTTGACCAGGGAGACCGGCTACACCTTC. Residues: CASSLTRETGYTF.

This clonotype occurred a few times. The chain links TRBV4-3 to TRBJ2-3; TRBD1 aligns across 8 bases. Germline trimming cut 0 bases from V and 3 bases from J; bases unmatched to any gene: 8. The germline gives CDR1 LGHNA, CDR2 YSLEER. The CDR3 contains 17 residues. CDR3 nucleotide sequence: TGCGCCAGCAGCCAAGATACCTGGCAGGGGGCAACAGATACGCAGTATTTT. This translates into CASSQDTWQGATDTQYF.

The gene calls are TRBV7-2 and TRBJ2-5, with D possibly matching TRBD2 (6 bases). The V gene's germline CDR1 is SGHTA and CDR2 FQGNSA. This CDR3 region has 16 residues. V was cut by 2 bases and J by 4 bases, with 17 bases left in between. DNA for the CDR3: TGTGCCAGCAGCTTAAGAGTCGGCGGGGATACAGAGACCCAGTACTTC. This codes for CASSLRVGGDTETQYF. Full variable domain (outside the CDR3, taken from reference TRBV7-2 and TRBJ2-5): GAGVSQSPSNKVTEKGKDVELRCDPISGHTALYWYRQSLGQGLEFLIYFQGNSAPDKSGLPSDRFSAERTGGSVSTLTIQRTQQEDSAVYLCASSLRVGGDTETQYFGPGTRLLVL.

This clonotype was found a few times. The CDR3 sequence: CASSQDWAIHTEAFF. CDR3 sequence (DNA): TGTGCCAGCAGCCAAGACTGGGCGATTCACACTGAAGCTTTCTTT. The chain employs TRBV3-1 and TRBJ1-1, with D uncertain. Trimming took off 0 bases at V and 3 bases at J, with 11 bases between the two ends. This CDR3 is 15 amino acids long. Germline V lookup: CDR1 LGHDT, CDR2 YNNKEL (reference sequence).

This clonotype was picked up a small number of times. The CDR3 is CASSSLGGAGAVKNIQYF. The CDR3 nucleotides are TGTGCCAGCAGTTCCCTCGGGGGAGCGGGGGCCGTAAAAAACATTCAGTACTTC. The rearrangement uses TRBV12-3 or TRBV12-4 and TRBJ2-4; 8 bases fit TRBD2. The ends lost 4 bases at V and 4 bases at J; junction bases unmatched: 15. The CDR3 loop spans 18 amino acids.

The chain's CDR3 is CASSLGPTQDTGELFF. Here the CDR3 DNA reads TGTGCCAGCAGCTTAGGCCCAACACAGGACACCGGGGAGCTGTTTTTT. V and J are TRBV7-2 and TRBJ2-2; a possible D gene is TRBD1 (5 bases). The ends were cut back, 1 base at V and 3 bases at J, with 12 bases in the middle. Germline V gene sequence: CDR1 SGHTA, CDR2 FQGNSA. There are 16 residues in the CDR3.

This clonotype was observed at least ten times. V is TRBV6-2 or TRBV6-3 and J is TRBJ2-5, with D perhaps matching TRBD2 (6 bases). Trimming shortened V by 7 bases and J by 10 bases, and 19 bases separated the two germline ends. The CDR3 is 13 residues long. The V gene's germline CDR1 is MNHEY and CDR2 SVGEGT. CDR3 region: CASKPDRGSDQYF. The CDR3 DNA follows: TGTGCCAGCAAGCCGGACCGGGGGAGTGACCAGTACTTC.

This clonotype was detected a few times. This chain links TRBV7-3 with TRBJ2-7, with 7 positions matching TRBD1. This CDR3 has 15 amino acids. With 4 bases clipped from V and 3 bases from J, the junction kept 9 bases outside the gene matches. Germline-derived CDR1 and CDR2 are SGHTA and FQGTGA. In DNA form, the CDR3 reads TGTGCCAGCAGCTCCCGAGGGGGCGACTTCTACGAGCAGTACGTC. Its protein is CASSSRGGDFYEQYV.

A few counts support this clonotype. DNA of the CDR3: TGTGCCAGCAGCCCGACGGACAGGGCAAAAAACATTCAGTACTTC. It translates to CASSPTDRAKNIQYF. The chain links TRBV14 to TRBJ2-4; 8 positions agree with TRBD1. The junction had 6 bases not matched to a gene; V was cut back by 4 bases and J by 4 bases. This CDR3 region has 15 residues. CDR1 SGHDN and CDR2 FVKESK come from the germline V gene. Full variable domain (rest looked up from reference TRBV14 and TRBJ2-4): EAGVTQFPSHSVIEKGQTVTLRCDPISGHDNLYWYRRVMGKEIKFLLHFVKESKQDESGMPNNRFLAERTGGTYSTLKVQPAELEDSGVYFCASSPTDRAKNIQYFGAGTRLSVL.

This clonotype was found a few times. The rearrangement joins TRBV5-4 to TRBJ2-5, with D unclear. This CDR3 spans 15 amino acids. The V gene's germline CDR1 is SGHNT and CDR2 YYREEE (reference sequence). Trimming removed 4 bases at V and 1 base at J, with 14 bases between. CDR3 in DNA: TGTGCCAGCAGCCCTCCCCTAGGGATCCAAGAGACCCAGTACTTC. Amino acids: CASSPPLGIQETQYF.

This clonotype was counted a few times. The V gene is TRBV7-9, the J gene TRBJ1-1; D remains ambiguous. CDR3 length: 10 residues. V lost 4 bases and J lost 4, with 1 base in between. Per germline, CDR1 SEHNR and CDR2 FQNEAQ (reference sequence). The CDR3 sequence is CASSSTEAFF. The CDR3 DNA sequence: TGTGCCAGCAGCTCCACTGAAGCTTTCTTT. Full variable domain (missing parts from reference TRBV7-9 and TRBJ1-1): DTGVSQNPRHKITKRGQNVTFRCDPISEHNRLYWYRQTLGQGPEFLTYFQNEAQLEKSRLLSDRFSAERPKGSFSTLEIQRTEQGDSAMYLCASSSTEAFFGQGTRLTVV.

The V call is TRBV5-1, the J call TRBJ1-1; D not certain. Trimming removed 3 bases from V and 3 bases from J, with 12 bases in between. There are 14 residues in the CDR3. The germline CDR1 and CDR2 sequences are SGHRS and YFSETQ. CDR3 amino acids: CASSSPAAHTEAFF. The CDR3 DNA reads TGCGCCAGCAGCTCCCCGGCAGCCCACACTGAAGCTTTCTTT.

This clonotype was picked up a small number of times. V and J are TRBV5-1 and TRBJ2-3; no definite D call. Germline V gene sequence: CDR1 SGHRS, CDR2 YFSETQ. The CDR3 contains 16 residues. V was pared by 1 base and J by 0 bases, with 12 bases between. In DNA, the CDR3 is TGCGCCAGCAGCTTGCCTCAGTGGCCTAGCACAGATACGCAGTATTTT. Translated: CASSLPQWPSTDTQYF.

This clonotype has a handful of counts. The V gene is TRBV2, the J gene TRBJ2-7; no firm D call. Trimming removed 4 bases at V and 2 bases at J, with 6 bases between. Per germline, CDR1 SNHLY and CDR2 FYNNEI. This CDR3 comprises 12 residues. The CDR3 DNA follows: TGTGCCAGCAGTGCCGGCCCCTACGAGCAGTACGTC. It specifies CASSAGPYEQYV.

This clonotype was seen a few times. The CDR3 DNA is TGTGCCATCGGGGGCCGGGGGGCCGACGAGCAGTACTTC. It translates to CAIGGRGADEQYF. The chain is built from TRBV10-3 and TRBJ2-7; D is perhaps TRBD2 (7 bases). The CDR3 contains 13 residues. Germline loops: CDR1 ENHRY, CDR2 SYGVKD. The V end lost 8 bases, the J end lost 5 bases, and 16 bases lay between the germline ends.

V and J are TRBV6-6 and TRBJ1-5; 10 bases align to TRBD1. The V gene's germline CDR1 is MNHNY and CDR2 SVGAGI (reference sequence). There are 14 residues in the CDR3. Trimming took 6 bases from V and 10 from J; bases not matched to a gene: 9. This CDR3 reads CASRSGQGNFPQHF. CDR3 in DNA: TGTGCCAGCAGATCGGGACAGGGGAATTTCCCCCAGCATTTT.

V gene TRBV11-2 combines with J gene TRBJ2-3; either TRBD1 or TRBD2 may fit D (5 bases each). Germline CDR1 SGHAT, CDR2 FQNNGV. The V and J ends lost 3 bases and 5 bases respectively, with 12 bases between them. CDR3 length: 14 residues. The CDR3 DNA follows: TGTGCCAGCAGCTTCCGGGACGTCCTAGATACGCAGTATTTT. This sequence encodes CASSFRDVLDTQYF.

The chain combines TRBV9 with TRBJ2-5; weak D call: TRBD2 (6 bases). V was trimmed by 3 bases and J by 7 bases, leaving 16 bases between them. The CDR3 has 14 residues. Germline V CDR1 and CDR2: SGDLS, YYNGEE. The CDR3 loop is CASSETGGEVTQYF. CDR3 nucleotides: TGTGCCAGCAGCGAGACTGGCGGGGAGGTGACCCAGTACTTC.